The rows below give T cell receptor beta chains drawn from one sample of a study of shared clonotypes between healthy human individuals. Clones were read by immunoSEQ multiplex PCR, and TCRdb kept only the in-frame ones, dropping some. The repertoire includes roughly 2.5 million clones, 90% to 95% of them detected once, and over 0.12% sits in the top ten. The sequenced sample was naive CD4+ T cells sorted from blood. The receptors were gathered from a man aged 18 to 35 in good health. Both conserved end residues are part of each CDR3. The D gene is left open where the match is weak. Expanded clones are given a class, and other clones once, few, many or no size at all.

v_gene: TRBV9
abundance: NA
d_gene: NA
j_gene: TRBJ2-6
CDR3nt: TGTGCCAGCAGCCCCCAGGGATCTGGGGCCAACGTCCTGACTTTC
CDR3aa: CASSPQGSGANVLTF

v_gene: TRBV6-5
abundance: NA
d_gene: TRBD2
j_gene: TRBJ2-7
CDR3nt: TGTGCCAGCAGTTACCGACGTGGGGGAGGGTATGAGCAGTACTTC
CDR3aa: CASSYRRGGGYEQYF

v_gene: TRBV5-6
abundance: NA
d_gene: NA
j_gene: TRBJ1-4
CDR3nt: TGTGCCAGCAGCTTAGTTAACGAAAAACTGTTTTTT
CDR3aa: CASSLVNEKLFF

v_gene: TRBV25-1
abundance: NA
d_gene: NA
j_gene: TRBJ2-7
CDR3nt: TGTGCCAGCAGTGCCCTGGGGAGGGGGCACTCCTACGAGCAGTACTTC
CDR3aa: CASSALGRGHSYEQYF

v_gene: TRBV30
abundance: NA
d_gene: TRBD1
j_gene: TRBJ2-7
CDR3nt: TGTGCCTGCCGGGACAGGCCCTACGAGCAGTACTTC
CDR3aa: CACRDRPYEQYF

v_gene: TRBV7-2
abundance: once
d_gene: NA
j_gene: TRBJ2-5
CDR3nt: TGTGCCAGCAGCACCACTTGGGAAGAGACCCAGTACTTC
CDR3aa: CASSTTWEETQYF

v_gene: TRBV29-1
abundance: once
d_gene: TRBD1
j_gene: TRBJ1-2
CDR3nt: TGCAGCGTTCAGGGGGCACATGGCTACACCTTC
CDR3aa: CSVQGAHGYTF

v_gene: TRBV10-3
abundance: once
d_gene: TRBD2
j_gene: TRBJ2-5
CDR3nt: TGTGCCATCAGTGACGGACTAGCGGGGGGGCAAGAGACCCAGTACTTC
CDR3aa: CAISDGLAGGQETQYF

v_gene: TRBV30
abundance: NA
d_gene: TRBD2
j_gene: TRBJ2-1
CDR3nt: TGTGCCTGGAGCGCACCTAGCGGGAGGCCGGGGGAGCAGTTCTTC
CDR3aa: CAWSAPSGRPGEQFF

v_gene: TRBV7-2
abundance: NA
d_gene: TRBD1
j_gene: TRBJ2-1
CDR3nt: TGTGCCAGCAGCTTAGGGGGACAGGTGTCCAATGAGCAGTTCTTC
CDR3aa: CASSLGGQVSNEQFF

v_gene: TRBV18
abundance: NA
d_gene: NA
j_gene: TRBJ2-7
CDR3nt: TGTGCCAGCTCACCAATATCGGGGCACGAGCAGTACTTC
CDR3aa: CASSPISGHEQYF

v_gene: TRBV6-5
abundance: NA
d_gene: NA
j_gene: TRBJ1-4
CDR3nt: TGTGCCAGCAGCCCGGGTCAGGAAAAACTGTTTTTT
CDR3aa: CASSPGQEKLFF

v_gene: TRBV19
abundance: NA
d_gene: NA
j_gene: TRBJ1-2
CDR3nt: TGTGCCAGTAGGTGGGTGCGGCAACTAAACTATGGCTACACCTTC
CDR3aa: CASRWVRQLNYGYTF

v_gene: TRBV15
abundance: NA
d_gene: NA
j_gene: TRBJ1-4
CDR3nt: TGTGCCACCAGCAGAGATCTGAGGGAAGGGAATGAAAAACTGTTTTTT
CDR3aa: CATSRDLREGNEKLFF

v_gene: TRBV5-4
abundance: NA
d_gene: NA
j_gene: TRBJ2-7
CDR3nt: TGTGCCAGCAGCTTGGGGGACATCTACGAGCAGTACTTC
CDR3aa: CASSLGDIYEQYF

v_gene: TRBV19
abundance: NA
d_gene: NA
j_gene: TRBJ1-4
CDR3nt: TGTGCCAGTAGTATGGGACTCGGAGGGGAAAAACTGTTTTTT
CDR3aa: CASSMGLGGEKLFF

v_gene: TRBV18
abundance: NA
d_gene: NA
j_gene: TRBJ2-7
CDR3nt: TGTGCCAGCTCACCATTGGCGGAACGGAGCCACGAGCAGTACTTC
CDR3aa: CASSPLAERSHEQYF

v_gene: TRBV5-6
abundance: NA
d_gene: NA
j_gene: TRBJ2-7
CDR3nt: TGTGCCAGCAGCTCCAGGATAGGGGCGCCCTACGAGCAGTACTTC
CDR3aa: CASSSRIGAPYEQYF

v_gene: TRBV5-1
abundance: NA
d_gene: NA
j_gene: TRBJ2-7
CDR3nt: TGCGCCAGCAGCGAAGGTGGGTTGGCCTACGAGCAGTACTTC
CDR3aa: CASSEGGLAYEQYF

v_gene: TRBV7-2
abundance: NA
d_gene: TRBD2
j_gene: TRBJ2-1
CDR3nt: TGTGCCAGCAGCTTAGAACTAGCGGGAGTCGGATCCTACAATGAGCAGTTCTTC
CDR3aa: CASSLELAGVGSYNEQFF

v_gene: TRBV30
abundance: NA
d_gene: NA
j_gene: TRBJ2-2
CDR3nt: TGTGCCGAGAGGGGTACAGTGAACACCGGGGAGCTGTTTTTT
CDR3aa: CAERGTVNTGELFF

v_gene: TRBV11-2
abundance: NA
d_gene: TRBD1
j_gene: TRBJ2-7
CDR3nt: TGTGCCAGCAGCATTGGACAGGGGGCCTACGAGCAGTACTTC
CDR3aa: CASSIGQGAYEQYF

v_gene: TRBV11-2
abundance: NA
d_gene: NA
j_gene: TRBJ1-6
CDR3nt: TGTGCCAGCAGCTCCGACAACTCCTATAATTCACCCCTCCACTTT
CDR3aa: CASSSDNSYNSPLHF

v_gene: TRBV4-1
abundance: once
d_gene: TRBD2
j_gene: TRBJ2-7
CDR3nt: TGCGCCAGCAGCCCTAGGGGACTAGCGATCTACGAGCAGTACTTC
CDR3aa: CASSPRGLAIYEQYF

v_gene: TRBV10-3
abundance: once
d_gene: TRBD2
j_gene: TRBJ2-3
CDR3nt: TGTGCCACCCAACTCTACGGACTAGCGGGAGGAGGTGCAGATACGCAGTATTTT
CDR3aa: CATQLYGLAGGGADTQYF

v_gene: TRBV6-5
abundance: once
d_gene: NA
j_gene: TRBJ1-5
CDR3nt: TGTGCCAGCAAAACCGGGCCTAGAAATCAGCCCCAGCATTTT
CDR3aa: CASKTGPRNQPQHF

v_gene: TRBV5-8
abundance: NA
d_gene: TRBD1
j_gene: TRBJ2-7
CDR3nt: TGTGCCAGCAGCCGACGGGACAGGCGTTACGAGCAGTACTTC
CDR3aa: CASSRRDRRYEQYF

v_gene: TRBV6-6
abundance: NA
d_gene: TRBD1
j_gene: TRBJ1-6
CDR3nt: TGTGCCACCACCGGACAGGGGCATTCACCCCTCCACTTT
CDR3aa: CATTGQGHSPLHF

v_gene: TRBV18
abundance: NA
d_gene: NA
j_gene: TRBJ2-2
CDR3nt: TGTGCCAGCTCACCACTGGCAGCGAACACCGGGGAGCTGTTTTTT
CDR3aa: CASSPLAANTGELFF

v_gene: TRBV7-6
abundance: NA
d_gene: TRBD2
j_gene: TRBJ2-1
CDR3nt: TGTGCCAGCAGCTTAGGGGCTTACCGGGCTAGCGGGAGTAATGAGCAGTTCTTC
CDR3aa: CASSLGAYRASGSNEQFF

v_gene: TRBV9
abundance: NA
d_gene: NA
j_gene: TRBJ1-2
CDR3nt: TGTGCCAGCAGCGTAGGTGGGGCCTATGGCTACACCTTC
CDR3aa: CASSVGGAYGYTF

v_gene: TRBV6-6
abundance: NA
d_gene: NA
j_gene: TRBJ2-1
CDR3nt: TGTGCCAGCAGTTATGAGCGTCGGGAGCAGTTCTTC
CDR3aa: CASSYERREQFF

v_gene: TRBV21-1
abundance: NA
d_gene: NA
j_gene: TRBJ1-4
CDR3nt: TGTGCCAGCAGCAGCCAGCGATCAGGACAGGGAAGCGAAAAACTGTTTTTT
CDR3aa: CASSSQRSGQGSEKLFF

v_gene: TRBV10-2
abundance: NA
d_gene: NA
j_gene: TRBJ1-3
CDR3nt: TGCGCCAGCAGTGAGTCCCCGATTTCCTCTGGAAACACCATATATTTT
CDR3aa: CASSESPISSGNTIYF

v_gene: TRBV18
abundance: NA
d_gene: NA
j_gene: TRBJ1-4
CDR3nt: TGTGCCAGCTCAAGGCAAGCTACCACTAATGAAAAACTGTTTTTT
CDR3aa: CASSRQATTNEKLFF

v_gene: TRBV5-1
abundance: NA
d_gene: NA
j_gene: TRBJ2-7
CDR3nt: TGCGCCAGCAGCCCGATTGTGGGAGTCGGGCAGTACTTC
CDR3aa: CASSPIVGVGQYF

v_gene: TRBV2
abundance: NA
d_gene: TRBD1
j_gene: TRBJ1-4
CDR3nt: TGTGCCAGCAGTAGGATCCAGGGGGCTCAGGGTACTAATGAAAAACTGTTTTTT
CDR3aa: CASSRIQGAQGTNEKLFF

v_gene: TRBV7-2
abundance: NA
d_gene: TRBD2
j_gene: TRBJ2-5
CDR3nt: TGTGCCAGCAGCCGATTAACTAGCGGGAGGGGAGAGACCCAGTACTTC
CDR3aa: CASSRLTSGRGETQYF

v_gene: TRBV29-1
abundance: few
d_gene: NA
j_gene: TRBJ1-5
CDR3nt: TGCAGCGTTTCGGCAGGGGCTAGCAATCAGCCCCAGCATTTT
CDR3aa: CSVSAGASNQPQHF